Listed here is a single TCR beta chain. Original processing methods: Scientists estimated how many nucleated cells there were by amplifying reference gene primers. Assay used: immunoSEQ multiplex PCR; TCRdb lists only in-frame clones, some missing. The DNA was the basis for D and trimming; V, J and clone size are from that table. The top ten clones hold roughly 2.5% of a sample with approximately 210,000 clones, approximately 83% of them seen once. The entry originates in a study of blood T cell repertoires in COVID-19. On the study more broadly: Acute-phase and convalescent COVID-19 samples originated in the United States, Italy and Spain. PBMCs, B-cell-depleted T cells, or T cells were the source of the cDNA or gDNA that made up the material.

V lost 0 bases and J 3 bases, leaving 9 bases between the germline ends. The germline CDR1 and CDR2 sequences are MGHRA and YSYEKL. The CDR3 extends over 15 amino acids. Source material: peripheral blood. The sequence derives from a woman in her thirties or forties with active or convalescent COVID-19. The V gene is TRBV4-1, the J gene TRBJ2-1; maybe TRBD1 (5 bases). This chain's CDR3 is CASSQEWTSYNEQFF. The DNA for the CDR3 is TGCGCCAGCAGCCAAGAATGGACAAGCTACAATGAGCAGTTCTTC.